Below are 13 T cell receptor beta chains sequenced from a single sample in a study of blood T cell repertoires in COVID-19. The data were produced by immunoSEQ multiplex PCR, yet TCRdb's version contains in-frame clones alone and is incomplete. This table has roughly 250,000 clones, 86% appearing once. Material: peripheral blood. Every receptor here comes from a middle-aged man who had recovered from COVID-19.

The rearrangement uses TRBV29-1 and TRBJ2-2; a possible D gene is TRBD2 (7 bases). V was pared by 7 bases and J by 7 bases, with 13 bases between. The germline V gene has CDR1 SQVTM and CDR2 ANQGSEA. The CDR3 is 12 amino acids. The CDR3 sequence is CSARGGIGELFF. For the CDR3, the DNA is TGCAGCGCTAGGGGGGGGATCGGGGAGCTGTTTTTT.

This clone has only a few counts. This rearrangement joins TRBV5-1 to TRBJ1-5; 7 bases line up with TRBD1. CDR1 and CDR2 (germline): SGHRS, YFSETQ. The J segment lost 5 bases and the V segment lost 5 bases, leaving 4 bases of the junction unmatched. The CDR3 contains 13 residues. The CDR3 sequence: CASSTGDDQPQHF. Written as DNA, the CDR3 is TGCGCCAGCAGTACAGGGGATGATCAGCCCCAGCATTTT.

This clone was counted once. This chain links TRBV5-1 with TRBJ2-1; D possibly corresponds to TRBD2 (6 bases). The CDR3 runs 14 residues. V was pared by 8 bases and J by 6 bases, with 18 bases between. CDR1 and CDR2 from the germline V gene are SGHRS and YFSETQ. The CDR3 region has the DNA TGCGCCAGTACGGGGGACTCCCACGCCAATGAGCAGTTCTTC. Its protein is CASTGDSHANEQFF.

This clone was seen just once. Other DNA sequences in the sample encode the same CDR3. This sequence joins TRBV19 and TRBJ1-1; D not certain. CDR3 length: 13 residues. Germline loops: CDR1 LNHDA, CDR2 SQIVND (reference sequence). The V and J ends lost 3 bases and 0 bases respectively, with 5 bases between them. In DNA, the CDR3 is TGTGCCAGTAGTATTTCTGTGAACACTGAAGCTTTCTTT. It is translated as CASSISVNTEAFF.

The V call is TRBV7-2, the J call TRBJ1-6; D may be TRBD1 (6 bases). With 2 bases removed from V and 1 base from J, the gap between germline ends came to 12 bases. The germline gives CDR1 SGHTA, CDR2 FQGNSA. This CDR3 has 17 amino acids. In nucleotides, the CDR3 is TGTGCCAGCAGCTTAATGGGGACATGGTCCTATAATTCACCCCTCCACTTT. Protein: CASSLMGTWSYNSPLHF. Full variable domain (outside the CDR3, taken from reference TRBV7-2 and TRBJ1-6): GAGVSQSPSNKVTEKGKDVELRCDPISGHTALYWYRQSLGQGLEFLIYFQGNSAPDKSGLPSDRFSAERTGGSVSTLTIQRTQQEDSAVYLCASSLMGTWSYNSPLHFGNGTRLTVT.

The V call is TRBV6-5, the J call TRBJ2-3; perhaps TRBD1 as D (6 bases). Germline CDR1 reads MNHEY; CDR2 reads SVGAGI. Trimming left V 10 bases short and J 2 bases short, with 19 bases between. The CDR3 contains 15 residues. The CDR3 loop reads CAIRAAGVSTDTQYF. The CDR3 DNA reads TGTGCCATAAGGGCGGCAGGGGTCTCCACAGATACGCAGTATTTT.

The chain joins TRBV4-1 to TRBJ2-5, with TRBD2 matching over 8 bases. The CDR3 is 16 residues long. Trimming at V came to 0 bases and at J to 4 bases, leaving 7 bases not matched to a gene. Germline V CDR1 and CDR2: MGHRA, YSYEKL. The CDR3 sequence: CASSQDLGLGLETQYF. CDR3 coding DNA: TGCGCCAGCAGCCAAGATCTGGGACTAGGGCTAGAGACCCAGTACTTC.

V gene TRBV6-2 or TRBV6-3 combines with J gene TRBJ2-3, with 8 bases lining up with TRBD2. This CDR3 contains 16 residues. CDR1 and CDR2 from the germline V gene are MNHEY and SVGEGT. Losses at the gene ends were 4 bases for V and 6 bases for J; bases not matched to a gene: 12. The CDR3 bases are TGTGCCAGCAGTTTACCCATTGCGGGAGGATCTGATACGCAGTATTTT. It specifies CASSLPIAGGSDTQYF.

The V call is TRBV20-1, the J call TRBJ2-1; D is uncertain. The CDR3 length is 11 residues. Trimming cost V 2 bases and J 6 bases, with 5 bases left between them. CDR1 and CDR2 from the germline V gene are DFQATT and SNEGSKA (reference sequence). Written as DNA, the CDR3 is TGCAGTGCTAGATTGGCCAATGAGCAGTTCTTC. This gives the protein CSARLANEQFF.

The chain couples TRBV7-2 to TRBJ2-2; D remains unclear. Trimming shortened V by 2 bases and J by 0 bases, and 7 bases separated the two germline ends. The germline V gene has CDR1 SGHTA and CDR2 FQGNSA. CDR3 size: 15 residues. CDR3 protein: CASSLSGPNTGELFF. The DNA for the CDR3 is TGTGCCAGCAGCTTAAGTGGGCCGAACACCGGGGAGCTGTTTTTT.

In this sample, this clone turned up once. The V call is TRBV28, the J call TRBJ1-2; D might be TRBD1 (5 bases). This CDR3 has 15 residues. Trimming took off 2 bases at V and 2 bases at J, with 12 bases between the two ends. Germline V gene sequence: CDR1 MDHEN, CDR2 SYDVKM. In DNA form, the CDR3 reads TGTGCCAGCAGTTTACCCCAAGGACAAAACTATGGCTACACCTTC. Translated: CASSLPQGQNYGYTF.

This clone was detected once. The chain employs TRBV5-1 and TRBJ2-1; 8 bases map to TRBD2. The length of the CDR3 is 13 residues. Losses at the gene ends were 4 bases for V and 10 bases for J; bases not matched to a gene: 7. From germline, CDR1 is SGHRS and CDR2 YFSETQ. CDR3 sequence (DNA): TGCGCCAGCAGCGCGTCGGCGGGAGGCGAGCAGTTCTTC. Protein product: CASSASAGGEQFF.

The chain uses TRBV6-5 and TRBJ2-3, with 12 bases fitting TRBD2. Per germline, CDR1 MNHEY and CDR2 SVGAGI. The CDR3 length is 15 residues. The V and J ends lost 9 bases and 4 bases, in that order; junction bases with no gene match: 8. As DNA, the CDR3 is TGTGCCAGTTCCACTAGCGGGGGGAGGGCAGATACGCAGTATTTT. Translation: CASSTSGGRADTQYF.